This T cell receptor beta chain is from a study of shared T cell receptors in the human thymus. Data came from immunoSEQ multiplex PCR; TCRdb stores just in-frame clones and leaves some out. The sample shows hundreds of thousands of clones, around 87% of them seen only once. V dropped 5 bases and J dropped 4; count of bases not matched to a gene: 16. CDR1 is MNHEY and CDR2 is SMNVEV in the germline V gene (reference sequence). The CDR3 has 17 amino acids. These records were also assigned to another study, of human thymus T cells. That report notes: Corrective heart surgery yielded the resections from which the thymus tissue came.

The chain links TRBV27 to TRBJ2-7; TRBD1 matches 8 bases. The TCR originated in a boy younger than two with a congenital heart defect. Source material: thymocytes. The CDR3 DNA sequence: TGTGCCAGCAGTCCTAACGAACGGGACAGGACTCAATACGAGCAGTACTTC. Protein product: CASSPNERDRTQYEQYF.